This TCR beta chain was sequenced for a study of cytomegalovirus exposure and HLA in healthy donors. General observations from the study: Prior analysis indicated that the majority of TCR beta V segments exhibited productivity approximately 90% or approximately 30% of the time.

As regards this clone: What it recognizes is unknown.

PCR was performed using 60 Vbeta and 13 Jbeta primers. The data were produced by immunoSEQ multiplex PCR, yet TCRdb's version contains in-frame clones alone and is incomplete. This sample carries more than 50,000 clones, with around an eighth going to the ten biggest clones. Sequencing was done on a sample of PBMCs. The origin of this receptor is a man aged 18 to 35 in good health and CMV-seropositive.

In DNA, the CDR3 is TGTGCCAGCCTGGGACAGGAAGGGCTGCCCCAGCATTTT. This sequence encodes CASLGQEGLPQHF. This chain connects TRBV2 to TRBJ1-5, with 8 bases identical to TRBD1. Germline CDR1 and CDR2: SNHLY and FYNNEI. After removal of 8 bases from V and 9 bases from J, the junction contained 9 bases not matched to a gene. The CDR3 contains 13 residues.